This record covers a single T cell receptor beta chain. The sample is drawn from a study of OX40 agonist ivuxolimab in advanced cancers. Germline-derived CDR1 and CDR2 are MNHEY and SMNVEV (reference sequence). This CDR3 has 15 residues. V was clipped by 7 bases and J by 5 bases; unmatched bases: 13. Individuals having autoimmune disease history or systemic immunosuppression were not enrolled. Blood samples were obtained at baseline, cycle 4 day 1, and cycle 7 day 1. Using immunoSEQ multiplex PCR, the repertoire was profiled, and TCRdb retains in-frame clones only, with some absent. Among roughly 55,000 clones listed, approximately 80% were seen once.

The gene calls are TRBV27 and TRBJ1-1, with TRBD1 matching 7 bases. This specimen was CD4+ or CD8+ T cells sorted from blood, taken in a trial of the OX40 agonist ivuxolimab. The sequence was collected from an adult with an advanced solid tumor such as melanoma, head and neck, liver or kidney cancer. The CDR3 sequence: CASTAQGGAGTEAFF. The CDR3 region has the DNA TGTGCCAGCACCGCTCAGGGGGGCGCGGGAACTGAAGCTTTCTTT.